Below, one T cell receptor (beta chain) is given with its context. It lacks a known antigen. No base quality values were provided; no much bigger clone lies one nucleotide off. The data stem from a study of naive and memory T cell subsets (dated by TCRdb to 2016 to 2017). For context, the study as a whole: The study applied an open-source, UMI-based TCR alpha and beta sequencing pipeline to sorted naive and memory peripheral blood T cell subsets. Complete agreement was observed between the functional CMV T cell responses and the IgG serology results. RNA was DNase-treated and reverse transcribed with TCR constant-region primers, mostly using SuperScript III.

The library relied on UMI-ligation and nested PCR. To cover both TRBC1 and TRBC2, the beta constant-region primer consisted of an equimolar mix of two oligonucleotides. A single-stranded oligonucleotide containing the SP2 primer and a 12-nucleotide UMI was joined to the 3' end of the cDNA by T4 RNA ligase 1. The ligated cDNA went through four rounds of PCR with nested alpha and beta constant-region primers together with the SP2 primer. The ligation reaction was incubated at 16°C for about 19-24 hours. PCR2 was typically performed as a SYBR Green qPCR and was stopped at a predetermined threshold so that over-amplification was prevented. All purifications after the first were performed with Agencourt AMPure XP magnetic beads. Libraries were quantified by Qubit and checked on a TapeStation, with a main peak expected near 650 bp. Pooled libraries were sequenced on an Illumina MiSeq with v2 2x251 paired-end kits, typically giving roughly 0.95-2.3 million reads per sample. Each sample's library went into the pool at approximately 4.3 nM, and roughly 5-7.5% PhiX was added to help with cluster recognition. Regarding the original processing steps: Using tag matching that tolerated one base-pair mismatch, Decombinator assigned V and J genes to FASTQ reads that had been processed by Demultiplexor. By using UMIs, Collapsinator corrected both sequencing errors and the frequency errors caused by PCR heterogeneity. CDR3Translator translated TCRs and extracted CDR3s from the conserved cysteine to the FGXG phenylalanine, flagging non-productive sequences. Gini, Shannon entropy and inverse Simpson indices were calculated on repertoires that had been subsampled to equal numbers of UMI-defined TCRs. Clonotype abundance distributions were fitted to a power law by maximum likelihood within the linear range. For one naive CD8 sample, the pipeline and MIGEC produced similar UMI counts, unique TCR numbers and clonal distributions. A set of some 7,000 CMV-associated CDR3 sequences, compiled from VDJdb and a published dataset, was used to search the repertoires. TCRdb ran its own pipeline on the public reads, namely fastp trimming at Q25 and MiXCR clone calling, and kept in-frame beta chains. Every entry covers one CDR3 protein and lists the most common genes and DNA from its rows. The V and J calls follow TCRdb's processing rather than the paper's. Across this sample there are 32,000 or so distinct CDR3 sequences, with about 14% seen only once. The top ten clonotypes cover under 25% of the sample.

Counted from cysteine to phenylalanine, this CDR3 has 14 amino acids. This entry keeps only the CDR3 DNA: 42 bases, framed from base 1. The germline V gene yields SNHLY for CDR1 and FYNNEI for CDR2. Cut back by 4 bases and 0 bases, the V and J ends lie 7 bases apart. From the second PCR step on, the TCR alpha and beta chain libraries were amplified in separate reactions. To determine each donor's CMV status, fresh PBMCs were stimulated overnight with CMV viral lysate, and IFNgamma production from CD4+ T cells was then assessed. Miltenyi beads were used first to positively select CD4 T cells, and CD8 T cells were then positively selected from the CD4-negative fraction. Cells stained for CD3, CD4, CD8, CD45RA, CD27 and a live/dead dye were sorted on a BD Aria II into four subsets by CD45RA and CD27. For sorting, CD45RA-CD27- cells were defined as effector memory cells, while CD45RA+CD27- cells were defined as EMRA cells. A few healthy volunteers provided blood, and each donor's sample was split into CD4 and CD8 T cells and then further divided into four differentiation subsets. Around 130 ml of peripheral blood was collected from each donor, and PBMC were isolated by Ficoll-Paque PLUS density-gradient centrifugation. The sorted cells were lysed in RLT buffer, after which RNA was extracted using a Qiagen RNeasy kit and kept at -80 degrees C.

Paper-wide results and their limitations: A clonotype was defined as a single alpha or beta chain sequence rather than as a paired alpha/beta receptor. A power law was followed by TCR abundance, with an exponent that differed between naive and memory subsets but was consistent across the three individuals. In both CD4 and CD8 cells, a rise in Gini index and a fall in Shannon and inverse Simpson diversity were observed from naive through CM, EM and EMRA. After error correction, over 85% of naive TCR sequences appeared only once, giving much steeper abundance distributions than memory subsets. No ground truth was available to validate the repertoire findings for the naive and memory subsets. RNA-based TCR counts may be affected by expression changes linked to T cell activation and differentiation.

Recombination connected TRBV2 to TRBJ1-5; confidence is insufficient to name the D gene. This TCR came from a human donor in good health. Sequences were obtained from effector memory CD4+ T cells from blood. What the cell subset or site label conveys for this sample: effector memory, CD45RA- CD27-. CDR3 region: CASSGYSSNQPQHF. The base sequence is TGTGCCAGCAGTGGGTACAGTAGCAATCAGCCCCAGCATTTT. Reference TRBV2 and TRBJ1-5 proteins supply the regions before and after the CDR3; the full variable domain is: EPEVTQTPSHQVTQMGQEVILRCVPISNHLYFYWYRQILGQKVEFLVSFYNNEISEKSEIFDDQFSVERPDGSNFTLKIRSTKLEDSAMYFCASSGYSSNQPQHFGDGTRLSIL.